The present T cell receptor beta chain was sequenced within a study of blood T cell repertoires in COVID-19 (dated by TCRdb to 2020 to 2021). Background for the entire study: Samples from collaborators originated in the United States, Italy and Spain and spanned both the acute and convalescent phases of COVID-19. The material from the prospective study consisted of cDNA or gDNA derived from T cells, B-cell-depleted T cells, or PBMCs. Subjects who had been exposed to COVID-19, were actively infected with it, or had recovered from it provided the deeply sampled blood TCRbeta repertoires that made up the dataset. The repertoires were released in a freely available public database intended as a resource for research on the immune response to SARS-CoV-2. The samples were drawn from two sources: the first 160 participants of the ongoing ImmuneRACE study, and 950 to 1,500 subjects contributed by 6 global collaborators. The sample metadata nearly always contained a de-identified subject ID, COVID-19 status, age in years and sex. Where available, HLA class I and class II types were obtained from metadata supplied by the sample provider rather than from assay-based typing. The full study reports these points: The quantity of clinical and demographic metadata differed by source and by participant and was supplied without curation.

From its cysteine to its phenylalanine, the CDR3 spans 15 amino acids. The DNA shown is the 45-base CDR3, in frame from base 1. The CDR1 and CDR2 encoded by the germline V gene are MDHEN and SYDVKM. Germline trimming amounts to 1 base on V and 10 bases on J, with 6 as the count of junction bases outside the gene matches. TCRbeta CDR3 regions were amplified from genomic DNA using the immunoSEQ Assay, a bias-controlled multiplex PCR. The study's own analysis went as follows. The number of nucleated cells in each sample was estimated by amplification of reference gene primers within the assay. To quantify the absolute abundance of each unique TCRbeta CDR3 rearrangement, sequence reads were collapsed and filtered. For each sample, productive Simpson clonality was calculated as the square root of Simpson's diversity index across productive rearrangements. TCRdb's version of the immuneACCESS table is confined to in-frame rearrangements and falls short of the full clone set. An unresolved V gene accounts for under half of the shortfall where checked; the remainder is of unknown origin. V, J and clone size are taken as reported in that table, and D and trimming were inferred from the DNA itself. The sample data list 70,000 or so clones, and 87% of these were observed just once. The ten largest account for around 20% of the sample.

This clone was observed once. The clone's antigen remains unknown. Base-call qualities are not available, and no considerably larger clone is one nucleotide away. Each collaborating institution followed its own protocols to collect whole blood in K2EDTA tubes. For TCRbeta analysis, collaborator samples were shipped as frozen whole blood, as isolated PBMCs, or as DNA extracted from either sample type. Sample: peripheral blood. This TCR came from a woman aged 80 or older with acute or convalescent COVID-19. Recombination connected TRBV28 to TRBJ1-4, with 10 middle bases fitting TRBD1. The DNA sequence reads TGTGCCAGCAGTTTATTAGGGACAGGGGATTTAAAACTGTTTTTT. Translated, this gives CASSLLGTGDLKLFF.